This TCR beta chain appears in the sequencing data of a study of T-cell reconstitution after alpha-beta-depleted transplantation in children (dated by TCRdb to about 2016). Concerning the study at large: Using TCR repertoire profiling, the study quantitatively followed how T-cell immune reconstitution unfolded in children after TCRalphabeta/CD19-depleted allogeneic hematopoietic cell transplantation. Beyond this particular receptor, the publication reports: Hyperexpanded clone frequencies declined over subsequent months; after one year, T-cell counts and TCRbeta diversity were mostly attributed to newly produced T cells. The apparently early recovery of alphabetaT-cell counts about two months after transplant reportedly depended on only several hundred rapidly expanded clones that came from non-depleted graft cells. In some patients, high TCRbeta diversity at day 60 was attributed to recipient T cells and intrathymic progenitors that had survived conditioning.

Library prep was done by PCR. Sequencing was carried out with an Illumina HiSeq 2500. To normalize quantification of the TCRbeta repertoire, the TCR libraries were built with molecular barcoding that relied on unique molecular identifiers. TCRdb reworked the public reads: Q25 trimming with fastp, MiXCR clone assembly, productive beta chains retained. Rows with one shared CDR3 protein collapse into an entry with the most common genes and DNA. Counted in this sample were about 980,000 distinct CDR3 sequences; roughly 29% of them appeared once. The top ten hold roughly 27% of the sample. The sample's treatment or condition label, decoded: allogeneic hematopoietic cell transplantation with graft depleted of TCRalphabeta T cells and CD19 B cells. TCRalphabeta/CD19-depleted allogeneic hematopoietic cell grafts were given to the transplant recipients, all of whom were children. Relative to germline, V is missing 5 bases and J is missing 6 bases, with 4 bases of the junction outside any gene match. Taken from cysteine to phenylalanine, the CDR3 has 13 residues. Only CDR3 DNA remains: 39 bases, in frame from the first base. Sequences SGHTA (CDR1) and FQGNSA (CDR2) are obtained from the germline V gene.

With regard to this clonotype: It lacks a known antigen. Base qualities are not recorded, but no much larger clone differs from it by a single base.

This TCR derives from a boy less than two years old who had a stem cell transplant for SCID, so the T cells may come from the graft donor. The sequences come from PBMCs, mostly from graft donor cells, collected 360 days after TCRalphabeta/CD19-depleted stem cell transplant. This chain joins TRBV7-2 to TRBJ2-1; 7 nucleotides in the junction match TRBD2. CDR3 protein: CASSRGGGNEQFF. DNA sequence: TGTGCCAGCAGCCGGGGCGGGGGCAATGAGCAGTTCTTC.